The clone carrying this T cell receptor beta chain was detected a few times. Its antigen is still unknown. These data come from a study of identical twins. General study findings and limits: Cord blood's abundant beta clonotypes had fewer insertions, unlike memory repertoires. Low generation probability was overrepresented in out-of-frame alpha sequences shared by twins.

The V and J ends lost 1 base and 2 bases respectively, with 12 bases between them. The CDR3 runs to 15 residues. TCRdb independently ran MiXCR on the 5' RACE reads; one entry per CDR3 protein. Seen here are approximately 600,000 distinct CDR3 sequences, about 7% observed once, and the top ten hold less than 2%. Separately, the same data were catalogued under a study of yellow fever vaccine responses in identical twins.

The chain couples TRBV12-3 or TRBV12-4 to TRBJ2-7; TRBD2 might be the D (5 bases). The receptor comes from a woman aged 18-30 years in good health. The sample taken for sequencing was PBMCs. This chain's CDR3 is CASSLGSPGTYEQYF. Written as DNA, the CDR3 is TGTGCCAGCAGTTTAGGGTCTCCGGGGACCTACGAGCAGTACTTC.